This T cell receptor (beta chain) was captured by sequencing in a study of kidney transplant recipient with SARS-CoV-2 infection. This CDR3 is 16 amino acids long. One entry per CDR3 protein, called by TCRdb with MiXCR from the reads. The sample lists roughly 250,000 distinct CDR3 sequences, around 26% occurring once. As for this clonotype: A read error may account for a junction end that differs from germline.

V and J are TRBV12-3 or TRBV12-4 and TRBJ2-1; 11 bases are a match to TRBD2. This TCR was sampled from a male patient younger than 45 who had COVID-19 and was a kidney transplant recipient. Some T cells may be the graft donor's. Sequences were derived from a blood sample, sampled at baseline and between days 110 and 120 from a kidney transplant recipient. The CDR3 DNA follows: TGTGCCAGCAGTGCGCTAGCGGGGGGAACCTACAATGAGCAGTCCTTC. Amino acid sequence: CASSALAGGTYNEQSF.